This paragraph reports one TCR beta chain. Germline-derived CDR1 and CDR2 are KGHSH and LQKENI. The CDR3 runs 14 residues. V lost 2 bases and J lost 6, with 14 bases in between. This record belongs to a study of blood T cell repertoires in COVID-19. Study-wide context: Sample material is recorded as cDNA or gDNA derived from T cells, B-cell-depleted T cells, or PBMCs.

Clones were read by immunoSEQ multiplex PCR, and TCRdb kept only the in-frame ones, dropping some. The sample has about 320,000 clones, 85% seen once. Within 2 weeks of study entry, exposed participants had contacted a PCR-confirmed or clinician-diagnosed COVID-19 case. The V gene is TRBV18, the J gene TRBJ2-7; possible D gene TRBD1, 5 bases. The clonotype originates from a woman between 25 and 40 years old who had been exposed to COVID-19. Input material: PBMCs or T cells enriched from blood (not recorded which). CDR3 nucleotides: TGTGCCAGCTCACCAGGGGCCCCCCAGGGCGAGCAGTACTTC. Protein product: CASSPGAPQGEQYF.